This T cell receptor beta chain was identified in a study of blood T cells in healthy people across ages. Deletions cut 2 bases from V and 6 bases from J, with 21 bases between. Germline lookup yields CDR1 DFQATT and CDR2 SNEGSKA (reference sequence). This CDR3 is 16 amino acids long. Findings and caveats of the study: Long-lived donors exceeded aged donors in naive CD4+ cells and diversity.

On this clonotype itself: Its antigen is not known.

For the second PCR, which ran for about 6 to 11 cycles, a sample-barcoded 5' primer and a J-beta primer mix were used. TCRdb re-called the 5' RACE reads with MiXCR, one entry per CDR3 protein. In the table there are hundreds of thousands of distinct CDR3 sequences, 58% of which are singletons. The sample comprised blood. This sequence joins TRBV20-1 and TRBJ2-3; the D gene is possibly TRBD1 (6 bases). This clonotype was obtained from a man in his thirties or forties in good health. Written as DNA, the CDR3 is TGCAGTGCTAGACCCACACCCACGAGGGGGTCGGATACGCAGTATTTT. Its translation is CSARPTPTRGSDTQYF.